This paragraph covers one T cell receptor (beta chain) sequence. Its antigen is not identified. The data were produced by immunoSEQ multiplex PCR, yet TCRdb's version contains in-frame clones alone and is incomplete. The data hold around 2,000,000 clones, with about 92% observed a single time. The J segment lost 3 bases and the V segment lost 4 bases, leaving 9 bases of the junction unmatched. From germline, CDR1 is SEHNR and CDR2 FQNEAQ (reference sequence). The CDR3 consists of 17 residues. The data originate from a study of shared clonotypes between healthy human individuals. Regarding the study as a whole: Sampling used blood alone; tissue repertoires probably differ.

Naive CD8 isolation took CD45RO-negative cells positively selected for CCR7 and excluded terminally differentiated effector memory CD45RA+ cells. Sequencing was performed on naive CD8+ T cells from PBMCs. The sequence came from a man between 18 and 29 years old in good health. Some clones in this sample may be carry-over from other donors' samples. The chain links TRBV7-9 to TRBJ2-1; 10 bases line up with TRBD2. The CDR3 spells CASSSPTSGPNYNEQFF. The DNA for the CDR3 is TGTGCCAGCAGCTCACCGACTAGCGGGCCAAACTACAATGAGCAGTTCTTC. Complete variable domain (other parts from reference TRBV7-9 and TRBJ2-1): DTGVSQNPRHKITKRGQNVTFRCDPISEHNRLYWYRQTLGQGPEFLTYFQNEAQLEKSRLLSDRFSAERPKGSFSTLEIQRTEQGDSAMYLCASSSPTSGPNYNEQFFGPGTRLTVL.